The TCR beta chain described here comes from a study of identical twins. Regarding this clonotype: Its antigen is still unknown.

Each CDR3 protein is one row after TCRdb ran MiXCR on the 5' RACE reads. The profile covers approximately 1.8 million distinct CDR3 sequences, with 32% appearing a single time and approximately 0.25% taken by the ten largest. General study points: The study found that models underestimated out-of-frame TCR alpha sharing in monozygotic twins.

Germline V lookup: CDR1 DFQATT, CDR2 SNEGSKA (reference sequence). This CDR3 is 13 amino acids long. After removal of 4 bases from V and 2 bases from J, the junction contained 5 bases not matched to a gene. The sequence came from a newborn girl in good health. The sequenced sample consisted of cord blood. The chain combines TRBV20-1 with TRBJ2-7; 7 nucleotides agree with TRBD2. This chain's CDR3 is CSATRRGAYEQYF. The CDR3 DNA reads as TGCAGTGCTACCCGACGGGGGGCCTACGAGCAGTACTTC.